The 5 T cell receptor beta chains below all came from one sample that was sequenced in a study of shared clonotypes between healthy human individuals (dated by TCRdb to about 2020). Preparation of the library involved the immunoSEQ multiplex PCR assay. TCRdb provides this immuneACCESS table in a form limited to in-frame rearrangements. Some clones are lacking; in checked studies, under half of them reflect an unresolved V gene, and why the rest are absent is not known. The sample table holds 2 million or so clones, of which around 95% were seen once. Clones ranked in the top ten supply roughly 0.13% of the sample. Sequencing was carried out using naive CD4+ T cells sorted from blood. This sample's cell subset or site label indicates: CD45RA+ positively selected. All receptors come from a man aged 18 to 29 in good health.

The chain combines TRBV20-1 with TRBJ2-1; D not certain. The germline CDR1 and CDR2 sequences are DFQATT and SNEGSKA (reference sequence). V was trimmed by 4 bases and J by 8 bases, leaving 6 bases between them. The CDR3 is 10 amino acids. DNA for the CDR3: TGCAGTGCTACTGGAGATGAGCAGTTCTTC. Translating gives CSATGDEQFF.

V gene TRBV2 combines with J gene TRBJ2-7; D is undetermined. Per germline, CDR1 SNHLY and CDR2 FYNNEI. Trimming shortened V by 1 base and J by 3 bases, and 13 bases separated the two germline ends. The CDR3 sequence is 15 residues long. CDR3 sequence (DNA): TGTGCCAGCAGTGAAGGGGGTATAATGTACTACGAGCAGTACTTC. It specifies CASSEGGIMYYEQYF.

This chain joins TRBV9 and TRBJ2-7; a weak D match, TRBD2 (5 bases). Trimming removed 1 base from V and 4 bases from J, with 12 bases in between. Germline loops: CDR1 SGDLS, CDR2 YYNGEE. The CDR3 totals 14 residues. The CDR3 DNA reads as TGTGCCAGCAGCGTACGGGGAACGCTGTACGAGCAGTACTTC. The encoded protein is CASSVRGTLYEQYF.

This clone occurred once. V and J are TRBV30 and TRBJ1-5, with a tentative D call TRBD1 (6 bases). Germline assignment: CDR1 GTSNPN and CDR2 SVGIG (reference sequence). V was trimmed by 0 bases and J by 1 base, leaving 10 bases between them. The CDR3 is 15 amino acids. For the CDR3, the DNA is TGTGCCTGGAGTGTTAGGGGGGCAAGCAATCAGCCCCAGCATTTT. Its translation: CAWSVRGASNQPQHF.

This chain connects TRBV5-4 to TRBJ2-7; 10 positions agree with TRBD2. The CDR3 runs 15 residues. V trimming: 3 bases; J trimming: 2 bases; junction bases outside the gene matches: 5. Per germline, CDR1 SGHNT and CDR2 YYREEE (reference sequence). CDR3 protein: CASSYTSGTTYEQYF. The CDR3 region has the DNA TGTGCCAGCAGCTATACTAGCGGGACAACCTACGAGCAGTACTTC. The complete variable domain, with remaining parts taken from reference TRBV5-4 and TRBJ2-7, reads ETGVTQSPTHLIKTRGQQVTLRCSSQSGHNTVSWYQQALGQGPQFIFQYYREEENGRGNFPPRFSGLQFPNYSSELNVNALELDDSALYLCASSYTSGTTYEQYFGPGTRLTVT.